Included here is one TCR beta chain sequence, with context. A read error may produce the germline difference seen at one junction end. Authors' data handling: Amplification from reference gene primers served as the basis for estimated nucleated cell counts. The repertoire was sequenced with immunoSEQ multiplex PCR; TCRdb's copy has only in-frame clones and lacks some. The D gene and trimming were derived from the DNA, and the V and J assignments and clone size from that table. The sample consists of approximately 190,000 clones, 70% to 90% of them appearing once. These data belong to a study of blood T cell repertoires in COVID-19. Study-level background: Acute-phase and convalescent COVID-19 samples originated in the United States, Italy and Spain. PBMCs, B-cell-depleted T cells, or T cells provided the cDNA or gDNA that made up the material.

The sequence came from a man aged 40-49 years with active or convalescent COVID-19. Sample: peripheral blood.

The CDR3 region is CASSSLDWATGGIHF. CDR3 in DNA: TGTGCCAGCAGCTCCCTAGACTGGGCTACAGGGGGAATACACTTC. V gene TRBV7-9 combines with J gene TRBJ2-7, with 8 positions matching TRBD1. The CDR3 sequence is 15 residues long. Germline-derived CDR1 and CDR2 are SEHNR and FQNEAQ (reference sequence).